This TCR beta chain was found in a study of beta chain features in type 1 diabetes listed by TCRdb under 2018. A note on the overall study: No differences in mean age, gender distribution, total cell number or subset yield were found between patients and healthy donors. A total of 107,917,701 sorted cells were examined across all samples, and a strong correlation was observed between cell number per subset and RNA yield. The study compared the TCRB repertoires of sorted circulating CD4+ T cell subsets in recently diagnosed type 1 diabetes patients with those in matched healthy donors. Regulatory and stem cell-like memory subsets were obtained from only 8 patients and roughly eight healthy donors, while naive and central memory subsets were obtained from all 28 donors.

What the work shows at the level of the full study, not this receptor alone: Fewer insertions and more nucleotide deletions at VDJ recombination sites were observed in patients with type 1 diabetes, implying thymic rearrangement abnormalities. Naive, central memory and regulatory TCRB repertoires appeared to be more similar among patients than among healthy donors. A moderate but significant shortening of TCRB CDR3 length was observed in type 1 diabetes patients in all four CD4+ subsets. Shorter templates might have been favored by PCR, but patient and control samples were amplified and corrected together, so both groups would have been affected equally by any skew. Because cDNA was sequenced instead of genomic DNA, activated cells with high expression could be over-represented, although the groups did not differ in activation or CD3 levels. HLA sub-analyses involved small numbers of individuals, so any influence of HLA type on TCRB rearrangement remained unresolved.

Each donor gave one peripheral blood draw, about 110 mL on average, collected into heparinised tubes. A BD FACSAria II and a panel including CD45RO, CCR7, CD25, CD127, CD95 and CD27 were used to sort naive, central memory, regulatory and stem cell-like memory CD4+ T cells. Purity was above 95% for every sorted population. PBMCs were separated immediately by Lymphoprep density gradient centrifugation and were stained directly, without being cultured. So that batch effects would be minimized, each experiment stained and sorted samples in pairs, pairing one healthy donor with one patient. The CDR3 runs 16 residues from the cysteine to the phenylalanine. Only CDR3 DNA remains: 48 bases, in frame from the first base. CDR1 LNHDA and CDR2 SQIVND were looked up in the germline V gene (reference sequence). V loses 3 bases of germline sequence and J loses 0 bases, and the interval between the two ends is 12 bases.

The entire isolated RNA was reverse transcribed using the High Capacity cDNA Reverse Transcription Kit, and thus expressed TCRB transcripts were sequenced. Naive, central memory and regulatory T cell samples underwent deep immunoSEQ sequencing, averaging about 3.5 million total reads per sample. After sorted cells were lysed in RLT buffer, RNA was extracted with DNase-treated RNeasy Micro or Mini kits, with the choice depending on cell number. Each cell subset was processed separately to prevent cross-contamination, with patient and healthy donor samples processed together. TCRB sequences were amplified from cDNA with the immunoSEQ multiplex PCR, producing 87-bp fragments spanning the CDR3 region. Sequencing of the amplicons was done on the Illumina HiSeq platform. Per the authors' processing: Synthetic template baselines were used to correct PCR bias computationally, reads within Hamming distance 2 were collapsed, and singletons that could not be merged were discarded. Reads were aligned against IMGT so that V, D and J genes, CDR3 length and insertions or deletions at six rearrangement sites could be assigned. Within each subset, clonotype counts were normalized to sorted cell number, and only after that were true diversity and Gini coefficients computed with the tcR R package. The overlap coefficient, calculated on TCRB nucleotide sequences, was used to quantify repertoire sharing. Out-of-frame TCRB sequences from naive cells were analyzed as a proxy for the pre-selection repertoire. This immuneACCESS table, as held by TCRdb, lists in-frame sequences with V and J called but not all clones. Of the missing ones, under half trace to an unresolved V gene in checked studies; the others have no known cause. That table gives V, J and clone size, and the DNA gave D and trimming. This sample has roughly 240,000 clones in its table, and around 68% of those were observed once. About 0.05% of the sample comes from the top ten.

Turning to this clone: What this receptor recognizes is not known. No clone much larger than this one lies a single base away; base qualities are absent.

Rearrangement joined TRBV19 to TRBJ2-1; TRBD2 is possibly the D segment (5 matching bases). Material for sequencing was naive CD4+ T cells from blood. The cell subset or site label, read with the paper, signifies: true naive CD4+ T cells. This clonotype was sampled from a man aged 25 to 45 in good health. The nucleotide sequence reads TGTGCCAGTAGTATTCTAGCCGCAAGCTCCTACAATGAGCAGTTCTTC. It is translated as CASSILAASSYNEQFF.